This TCR beta chain was found in a study of T cells after yellow fever vaccination. The germline gives CDR1 MNHEY, CDR2 SVGAGI. Trimming removed 0 bases from V and 1 base from J, with 12 bases in between. The CDR3 length is 16 residues. Regarding the study as a whole: Once the booster was given, most primary-vaccination clones reappeared, at around 96% for CD4 and roughly 91% for CD8.

In TCRdb, the 5' RACE reads were re-called with MiXCR into one record per CDR3 protein. The top ten hold about a quarter of the sample, which has about 310,000 distinct CDR3 sequences, approximately 3.8% seen once. Worth noting for this clonotype: Its antigen is as yet unknown.

This TCR was sampled from a man in his late teens or twenties who received the YFV17D yellow fever vaccine. J is TRBJ1-1 and V is TRBV6-5; maybe TRBD1 (6 bases). This specimen was PBMCs, taken on the day of the yellow fever booster vaccination. Written as DNA, the CDR3 is TGTGCCAGCAGTTACTCACCAGGGGTAGGGAACACTGAAGCTTTCTTT. The encoded protein is CASSYSPGVGNTEAFF.